These T cell receptor beta chains were read from a single sample in a study of naive and memory T cell subsets. MiXCR, run by TCRdb on the UMI-ligation and nested PCR reads, gives a single entry per CDR3 protein. The sample yields about 100,000 distinct CDR3 sequences, around 13% seen once. Sequenced: naive CD8+ T cells from blood. The receptors stem from a human donor in good health. The CDR3 runs from the conserved cysteine through the conserved F or W. D genes are given only for firm matches. Size values are once, few and many counts, or a class for expanded clones, and some rows have none.

v_gene	j_gene	abundance	d_gene	CDR3aa	CDR3nt
TRBV5-4	TRBJ2-1	few	-	CASSQVGDNEQFF	TGTGCCAGCAGCCAGGTAGGGGACAATGAGCAGTTCTTC
TRBV28	TRBJ2-5	medium-sized	-	CASSWLTGTRETQYF	TGTGCCAGCAGTTGGTTGACAGGAACTCGGGAGACCCAGTACTTC
TRBV20-1	TRBJ1-3	few	-	CSASRGGNTIYF	TGCAGTGCTAGCCGGGGGGGGAACACCATATATTTT
TRBV27	TRBJ2-3	many	TRBD2	CASSWKGLAGDTQYF	TGTGCCAGCAGTTGGAAAGGACTAGCGGGGGATACGCAGTATTTT
TRBV19	TRBJ2-1	-	TRBD2	CASSWLAGGTGNEQFF	TGTGCCAGTAGCTGGCTAGCGGGAGGAACGGGGAATGAGCAGTTCTTC
TRBV15	TRBJ2-3	many	-	CATSSRRADTQYF	TGTGCCACCAGCAGTCGGCGGGCAGATACGCAGTATTTT
TRBV20-1	TRBJ2-7	-	TRBD1	CSALVGDRGGVEQYF	TGCAGTGCCCTCGTCGGGGACAGGGGAGGTGTAGAGCAGTACTTC
TRBV6-6	TRBJ2-1	few	TRBD1	CASSYLLGTGGNEQFF	TGTGCCAGCAGTTACTTACTCGGGACAGGGGGGAATGAGCAGTTCTTC
TRBV9	TRBJ2-7	-	TRBD2	CASSVDRLAGAEQYF	TGTGCCAGCAGCGTAGACCGGCTAGCGGGGGCCGAGCAGTACTTC
TRBV7-9	TRBJ2-7	-	TRBD2	CASSPREGPYEQYF	TGTGCCAGCAGCCCGCGGGAGGGCCCCTACGAGCAGTACTTC
TRBV12-3/TRBV12-4	TRBJ2-2	-	TRBD2	CASSLGGLLTGELFF	TGTGCCAGCAGTTTAGGGGGACTACTCACCGGGGAGCTGTTTTTT
TRBV7-9	TRBJ1-4	many	TRBD1	CASSLAGQGDEKLFF	TGTGCCAGCAGCTTAGCTGGACAGGGGGACGAAAAACTGTTTTTT
TRBV11-2	TRBJ1-3	-	-	CASSRRGGIGNSGNTIYF	TGTGCCAGCAGCAGGAGGGGGGGTATCGGTAACTCTGGAAACACCATATATTTT
TRBV4-3	TRBJ2-1	many	-	CASSQDRRAQYNEQFF	TGCGCCAGCAGCCAAGATAGACGAGCACAATACAATGAGCAGTTCTTC
TRBV6-2/TRBV6-3	TRBJ2-1	few	TRBD2	CAAVNKAGGLYNEQFF	TGTGCCGCCGTTAACAAAGCGGGAGGGTTGTACAATGAGCAGTTCTTC
TRBV12-3/TRBV12-4	TRBJ1-5	few	-	CASSLRGQPQHF	TGTGCCAGCAGTTTACGAGGGCAGCCCCAGCATTTT
TRBV12-3/TRBV12-4	TRBJ2-5	few	-	CASSFGWIETQYF	TGTGCCAGCAGTTTTGGATGGATAGAGACCCAGTACTTC
TRBV11-3	TRBJ2-1	-	-	CASSPRRQKGSSSSYNEQFF	TGTGCCAGCAGTCCAAGGCGTCAAAAGGGGTCCTCCTCCTCCTACAATGAGCAGTTCTTC
TRBV11-2	TRBJ2-7	-	-	CASSLGGREQYF	TGTGCCAGCAGCTTAGGGGGCCGCGAGCAGTACTTC
TRBV11-3	TRBJ1-3	many	TRBD1	CASSQTGTDGNTIYF	TGTGCCAGCAGTCAAACCGGGACAGATGGAAACACCATATATTTT
TRBV14	TRBJ2-7	many	TRBD1	CASSQRGQAEQYF	TGTGCCAGCAGCCAGAGGGGACAGGCCGAGCAGTACTTC
TRBV21-1	TRBJ2-1	-	-	CASSPPDSLYNEQFF	TGTGCCAGCAGCCCCCCCGACAGCCTATACAATGAGCAGTTCTTC
TRBV7-2	TRBJ2-7	-	-	CASSLISVGDEQYF	TGTGCCAGCAGCCTTATTAGCGTAGGGGACGAGCAGTACTTC
TRBV14	TRBJ1-5	few	-	CASSQEPGWPQHF	TGTGCCAGCAGCCAAGAACCGGGGTGGCCCCAGCATTTT
TRBV7-9	TRBJ2-7	once	TRBD2	CASSLEASGTYEQYF	TGTGCCAGCAGCTTAGAGGCTAGCGGGACCTACGAGCAGTACTTC
TRBV6-2/TRBV6-3	TRBJ1-6	-	-	CASSYMGTKKRSPLHF	TGTGCCAGCAGTTACATGGGGACAAAAAAGCGTTCACCCCTCCACTTT
TRBV6-1	TRBJ2-7	many	-	CASSESPAGGSYEQYF	TGTGCCAGCAGTGAATCTCCGGCCGGGGGCTCCTACGAGCAGTACTTC
TRBV7-2	TRBJ2-3	few	TRBD2	CASSFGLAGGYTDTQYF	TGTGCCAGCAGCTTTGGACTAGCGGGGGGCTACACAGATACGCAGTATTTT
TRBV25-1	TRBJ1-5	-	-	CASSTVTDYSNQPQHF	TGTGCCAGCAGTACAGTAACAGATTATAGCAATCAGCCCCAGCATTTT
TRBV7-8	TRBJ2-7	-	-	CASSYRGGATYEQYF	TGTGCCAGCAGCTACCGAGGGGGGGCCACCTACGAGCAGTACTTC
TRBV14	TRBJ2-2	-	-	CASSQDRVRETNTGELFF	TGTGCCAGCAGCCAAGATCGAGTACGAGAAACGAACACCGGGGAGCTGTTTTTT
TRBV7-9	TRBJ2-7	few	-	CASSFPQGHGDTPHYEQYF	TGTGCCAGCAGCTTCCCTCAAGGTCATGGGGATACTCCTCACTACGAGCAGTACTTC
TRBV20-1	TRBJ2-2	few	-	CSARTTGELFF	TGCAGTGCTAGAACCACCGGGGAGCTGTTTTTT
TRBV27	TRBJ2-7	many	TRBD2	CASMMRGLAGGEQYF	TGTGCCAGCATGATGAGGGGACTAGCGGGAGGCGAGCAGTACTTC
TRBV20-1	TRBJ2-3	few	TRBD2	CSATEREGLSVTQYF	TGCAGTGCTACTGAACGGGAGGGCCTTTCTGTTACGCAGTATTTT
TRBV7-8	TRBJ2-1	few	-	CASSWEKVVDNEQFF	TGTGCCAGCAGCTGGGAGAAGGTAGTGGACAATGAGCAGTTCTTC
TRBV29-1	TRBJ2-7	-	TRBD2	CSVEEAGVFSYEQYF	TGCAGCGTTGAAGAAGCGGGGGTATTCTCCTACGAGCAGTACTTC
TRBV29-1	TRBJ1-2	-	-	CSVEEPTSPLTGRTYGYTF	TGCAGCGTTGAAGAGCCGACCTCGCCGTTGACGGGGAGAACCTATGGCTACACCTTC
TRBV15	TRBJ2-1	many	-	CATSSGYNEQFF	TGTGCCACCAGCTCAGGGTACAATGAGCAGTTCTTC
TRBV6-7	TRBJ2-7	few	-	CASSYSRPAYEQYF	TGTGCCAGCAGTTACTCAAGACCAGCCTACGAGCAGTACTTC
TRBV4-3	TRBJ2-1	few	-	CASSQGWAGGSYNEQFF	TGCGCCAGCAGCCAAGGCTGGGCGGGTGGCTCCTACAATGAGCAGTTCTTC
TRBV20-1	TRBJ2-7	many	-	CSARSGWSYEQYF	TGCAGTGCTAGGTCTGGCTGGTCCTACGAGCAGTACTTC
TRBV7-8	TRBJ2-3	-	-	CASSSTSWGWADTQYF	TGTGCCAGCAGCTCGACTTCTTGGGGGTGGGCAGATACGCAGTATTTT
TRBV30	TRBJ1-2	-	-	CAWSVGDGYTF	TGTGCCTGGAGTGTAGGGGATGGCTACACCTTC
TRBV12-3/TRBV12-4	TRBJ1-2	few	-	CASSLSGRQSYGYTF	TGTGCCAGCAGTTTGAGTGGTAGACAGTCCTATGGCTACACCTTC
TRBV4-1	TRBJ1-2	many	-	CASSQARGNYGYTF	TGCGCCAGCAGCCAAGCAAGGGGGAACTATGGCTACACCTTC
TRBV28	TRBJ2-3	-	TRBD2	CASSPGLRTDTQYF	TGTGCCAGCAGCCCGGGACTACGCACAGATACGCAGTATTTT
TRBV7-2	TRBJ2-1	-	TRBD2	CASSLGYSGADEQFF	TGTGCCAGCAGCTTAGGGTACAGCGGGGCGGATGAGCAGTTCTTC
TRBV27	TRBJ2-1	-	-	CASSVIRGGDEQFF	TGTGCCAGCAGCGTAATCCGCGGGGGCGATGAGCAGTTCTTC
TRBV29-1	TRBJ1-1	many	-	CSPLIGGGTEAFF	TGCAGCCCCCTGATAGGGGGAGGCACTGAAGCTTTCTTT
TRBV27	TRBJ2-3	many	TRBD2	CASSFGLAGWGDTQYF	TGTGCCAGCAGTTTTGGTCTAGCGGGGTGGGGAGATACGCAGTATTTT
TRBV4-2	TRBJ2-2	-	TRBD2	CASSQGGLGVWGTGELFF	TGTGCCAGCAGCCAAGGGGGACTAGGAGTCTGGGGCACCGGGGAGCTGTTTTTT
TRBV4-3	TRBJ2-1	few	TRBD1	CASSHGDSSYNEQFF	TGCGCCAGCAGCCATGGGGACAGCTCCTACAATGAGCAGTTCTTC